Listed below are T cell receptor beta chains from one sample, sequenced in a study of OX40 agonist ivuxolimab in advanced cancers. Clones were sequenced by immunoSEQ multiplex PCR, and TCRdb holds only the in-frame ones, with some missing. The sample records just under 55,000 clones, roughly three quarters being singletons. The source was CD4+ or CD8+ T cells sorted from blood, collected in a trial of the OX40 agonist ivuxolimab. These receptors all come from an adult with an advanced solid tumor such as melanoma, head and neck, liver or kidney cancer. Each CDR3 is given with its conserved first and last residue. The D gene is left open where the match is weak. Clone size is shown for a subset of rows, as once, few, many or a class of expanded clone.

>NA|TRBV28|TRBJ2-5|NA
TGTGCCAGCAGTTTTTGGGCTAGCGTTGGGGACCAAGAGACCCAGTACTTC
CASSFWASVGDQETQYF
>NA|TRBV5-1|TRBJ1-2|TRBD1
TGCGCCAGCAGCCCGAGGACAGGGGGTGGCTACACCTTC
CASSPRTGGGYTF
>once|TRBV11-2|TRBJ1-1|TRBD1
TGTGCCAGCAGCTTAGATAACAGGGGGTTTACTGAAGCTTTCTTT
CASSLDNRGFTEAFF
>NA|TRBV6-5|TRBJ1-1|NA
TGTGCCAGCAGTTACTCCGCCGATTCCACTGAAGCTTTCTTT
CASSYSADSTEAFF
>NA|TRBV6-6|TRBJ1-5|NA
TGTGCCAGCAGTTACCCCGGGGGGCAGCCCCAGCATTTT
CASSYPGGQPQHF
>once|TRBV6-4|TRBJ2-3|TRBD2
TGTGCCAGCAGTCTAGCGGGGGGCACAGATACGCAGTATTTT
CASSLAGGTDTQYF
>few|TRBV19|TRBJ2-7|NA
TGTGCCAGTAGTATAGATTGGCGAGCAGGCGAGCAGTACTTC
CASSIDWRAGEQYF
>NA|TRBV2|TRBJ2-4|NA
TGTGCCAGCAGCACGGGTCTGGGGGACATTCAGTACTTC
CASSTGLGDIQYF
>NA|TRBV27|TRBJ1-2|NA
TGTGCCAGCAGTTTATCGTGGAAGGGGGGGTATGGCTACACCTTC
CASSLSWKGGYGYTF
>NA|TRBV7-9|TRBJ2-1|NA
TGTGCCAGCAGCTTAGAAGGGGGGCTCTACAATGAGCAGTTCTTC
CASSLEGGLYNEQFF
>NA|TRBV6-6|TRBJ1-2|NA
TGTGCCAGCAGACCTCAGGGATTCTATGGCTACACCTTC
CASRPQGFYGYTF
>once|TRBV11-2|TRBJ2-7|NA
TGTGCCAGCGGCACCTACGAGCAGTACTTC
CASGTYEQYF
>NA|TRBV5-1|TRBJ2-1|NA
TGCGCCAGCAGCTTCCAGGGCAACTACAATGAGCAGTTCTTC
CASSFQGNYNEQFF
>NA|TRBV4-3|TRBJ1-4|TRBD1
TGCGCCAGCAGGGGGGGACAGGGGAGTCGCGAAAAACTGTTTTTT
CASRGGQGSREKLFF
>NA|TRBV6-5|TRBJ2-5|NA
TGTGCCAGCAGCCCCGGGCCTCGGGAGACCCAGTACTTC
CASSPGPRETQYF
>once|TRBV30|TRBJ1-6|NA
TGTGCCTGGAGGGGGGACTCCTATAATTCACCCCTCCACTTT
CAWRGDSYNSPLHF
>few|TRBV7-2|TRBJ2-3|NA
TGTGCCAGCAGCCTACAATCAGGCACAGATACGCAGTATTTT
CASSLQSGTDTQYF
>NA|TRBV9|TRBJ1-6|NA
TGTGCCAGCAGCGTGATGGACAGCAGCTCCTATAATTCACCCCTCCACTTT
CASSVMDSSSYNSPLHF
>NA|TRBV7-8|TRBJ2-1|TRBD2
TGTGCCAGCAGCTTAGGGACTAGCCGTTACAATGAGCAGTTCTTC
CASSLGTSRYNEQFF
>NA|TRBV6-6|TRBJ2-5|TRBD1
TGTGCCAGCAGGGGGACAGGGGTTCAAGAGACCCAGTACTTC
CASRGTGVQETQYF
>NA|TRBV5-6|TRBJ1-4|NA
TGTGCCAGCAGCTTGGGAGGGTATGGGGAAAAACTGTTTTTT
CASSLGGYGEKLFF
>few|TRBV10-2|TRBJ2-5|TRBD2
TGCGCCAGCTCGCCCGGGACTAGCGTACGGGGCGAGACCCAGTACTTC
CASSPGTSVRGETQYF
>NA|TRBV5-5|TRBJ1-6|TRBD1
TGTGCCAGCAGCCTACAGGGGGTTGGTTCACCCCTCCACTTT
CASSLQGVGSPLHF
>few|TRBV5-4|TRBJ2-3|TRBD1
TGTGCCAGCTCTTGGACAGGGAATAACACAGATACGCAGTATTTT
CASSWTGNNTDTQYF